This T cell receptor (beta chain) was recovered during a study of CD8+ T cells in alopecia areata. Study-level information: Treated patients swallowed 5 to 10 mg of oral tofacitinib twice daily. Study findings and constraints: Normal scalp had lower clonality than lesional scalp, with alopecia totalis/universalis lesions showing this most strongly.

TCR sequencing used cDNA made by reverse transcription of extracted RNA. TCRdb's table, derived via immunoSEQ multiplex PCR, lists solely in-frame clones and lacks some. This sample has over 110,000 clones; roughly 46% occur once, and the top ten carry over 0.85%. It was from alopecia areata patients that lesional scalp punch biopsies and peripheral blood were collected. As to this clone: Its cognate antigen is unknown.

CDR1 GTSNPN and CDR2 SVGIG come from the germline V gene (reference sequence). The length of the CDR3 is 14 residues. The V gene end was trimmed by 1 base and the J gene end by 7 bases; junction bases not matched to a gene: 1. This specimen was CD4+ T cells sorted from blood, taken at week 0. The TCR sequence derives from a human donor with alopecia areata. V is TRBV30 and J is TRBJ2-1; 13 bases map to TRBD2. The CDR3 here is CAWSGTSGSNEQFF. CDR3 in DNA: TGTGCCTGGAGTGGGACTAGCGGGAGTAATGAGCAGTTCTTC.